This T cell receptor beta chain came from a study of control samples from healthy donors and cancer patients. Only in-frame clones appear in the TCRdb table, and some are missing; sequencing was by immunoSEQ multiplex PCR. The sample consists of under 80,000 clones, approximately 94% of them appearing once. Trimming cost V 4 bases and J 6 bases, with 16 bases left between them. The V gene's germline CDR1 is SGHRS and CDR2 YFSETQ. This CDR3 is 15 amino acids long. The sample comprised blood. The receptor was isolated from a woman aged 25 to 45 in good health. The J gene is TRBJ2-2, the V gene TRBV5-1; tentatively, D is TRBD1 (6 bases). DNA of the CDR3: TGCGCCAGCAGCGCCGGACAGTCAAAAGCCGGGGAGCTGTTTTTT. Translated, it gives CASSAGQSKAGELFF.